The 24 T cell receptor beta chains below come from one sample, sequenced in a study of neoadjuvant anti-PD-1 for oral cavity cancer. Documented time point: after neoadjuvant nivolumab, at surgical resection. The table came from immunoSEQ multiplex PCR; TCRdb's copy has only in-frame clones and leaves some out. This table has 20,000 to 25,000 clones, under 45% appearing once. The material sequenced was tumor tissue, taken after nivolumab (anti-PD-1) treatment. Every receptor here comes from a person between 40 and 85 years old with oral cavity squamous cell carcinoma.

The chain has TRBV9 and TRBJ2-7, with TRBD1 matching over 7 bases. With V trimmed by 4 bases and J by 6 bases, 10 bases remained unmatched. The CDR3 runs 14 residues. The germline V gene has CDR1 SGDLS and CDR2 YYNGEE. The CDR3 reads CASSPSHRGGEQYF. For the CDR3, the DNA is TGTGCCAGCAGCCCTAGCCACAGGGGTGGCGAGCAGTACTTC.

This rearrangement joins TRBV5-5 to TRBJ1-5; perhaps TRBD1 as D (5 bases). CDR3 size: 14 residues. V was cut by 4 bases and J by 4 bases, with 12 bases left in between. CDR1 SGHKS and CDR2 YYEKEE come from the germline V gene (reference sequence). Here the CDR3 reads CASSALGGNQPQHF. In DNA form, the CDR3 reads TGTGCCAGCAGCGCCCTGGGGGGAAATCAGCCCCAGCATTTT.

The J gene is TRBJ2-7, the V gene TRBV6-5, with TRBD1 matching over 7 bases. Trimming at V came to 5 bases and at J to 0 bases, leaving 4 bases not matched to a gene. CDR1 and CDR2 (germline): MNHEY, SVGAGI. The CDR3 length is 14 residues. CDR3 residues: CASSEGDSSYEQYF. As DNA, the CDR3 is TGTGCCAGCAGTGAAGGGGACAGCTCCTACGAGCAGTACTTC.

Ten or more counts support this clone. The gene calls are TRBV7-2 and TRBJ2-7; the D is unclear. In germline, CDR1 is SGHTA, CDR2 FQGNSA. Trimming stripped 5 bases from V and 4 bases from J, with 12 bases between. The CDR3 is 13 amino acids. The CDR3 sequence is CASSPPVGYEQYF. CDR3 DNA: TGTGCCAGCAGCCCCCCGGTAGGGTACGAGCAGTACTTC.

This rearrangement joins TRBV7-8 to TRBJ2-5; no reliable D call. Germline V gene sequence: CDR1 SGHVS, CDR2 FQNEAQ. The CDR3 is 12 residues long. Trimming stripped 5 bases from V and 2 bases from J, with 6 bases between. The CDR3 region is CASSRAQETQYF. The CDR3 nucleotides are TGTGCCAGCAGCAGGGCACAAGAGACCCAGTACTTC.

The rearrangement uses TRBV6-5 and TRBJ2-7; 11 nucleotides line up with TRBD2. Germline CDR1 and CDR2: MNHEY and SVGAGI. The length of the CDR3 is 15 residues. Germline trimming cut 6 bases from V and 7 bases from J; bases unmatched to any gene: 11. DNA of the CDR3: TGTGCCAGCAGAAGGGGACTAGCGGTGTTGGGGGAGCAGTACTTC. It encodes CASRRGLAVLGEQYF.

The rearrangement joins TRBV2 to TRBJ2-3; the D is unclear. Germline CDR1 reads SNHLY; CDR2 reads FYNNEI. Trimming removed 0 bases at V and 0 bases at J, with 10 bases between. This CDR3 spans 16 amino acids. The CDR3 DNA follows: TGTGCCAGCAGTGAAGCGGGCGCACTGAGCACAGATACGCAGTATTTT. This encodes CASSEAGALSTDTQYF.

This rearrangement joins TRBV5-6 to TRBJ1-2, with D perhaps matching TRBD1 (5 bases). Trimming took 4 bases from V and 4 from J, leaving 17 bases between them. Germline loops: CDR1 SGHDT, CDR2 YYEEEE. The CDR3 covers 15 residues. The CDR3 is CASSPTDRPAYGYTF. CDR3 bases: TGTGCCAGCAGCCCCACCGACAGACCCGCCTATGGCTACACCTTC.

CDR3 in DNA: TGTGCCAGCAGCTTATGGCAGGGGGAGGGCACTGAAGCTTTCTTT. Translating gives CASSLWQGEGTEAFF. The gene calls are TRBV11-2 and TRBJ1-1, with TRBD1 matching 7 bases. The CDR3 contains 15 residues. V lost 2 bases to trimming and J lost 4 bases; unmatched junction nucleotides: 7. CDR1 SGHAT and CDR2 FQNNGV come from the germline V gene.

This clone showed up just a few times. The chain is built from TRBV2 and TRBJ2-2, with 13 nucleotides matching TRBD2. This CDR3 comprises 15 residues. Looked up from germline, CDR1 is SNHLY and CDR2 is FYNNEI. V was pared by 4 bases and J by 6 bases, with 2 bases of the junction left unmatched. CDR3 nucleotides: TGTGCCAGCAGTGTTACTAGCGGGGGGGCCGGGGAGCTGTTTTTT. Translated, it gives CASSVTSGGAGELFF.

Within the sample, this clone is medium-sized (0.01 to 0.1%). The chain employs TRBV7-6 and TRBJ1-1; D gene ambiguous. This CDR3 is 15 amino acids long. Germline V gene lookup returns CDR1 SGHVS and CDR2 FNYEAQ. Trimming removed 5 bases at V and 3 bases at J, with 16 bases between. CDR3 coding DNA: TGTGCCAGCAGCCCAACGATTCAGTTGTACACTGAAGCTTTCTTT. Its protein is CASSPTIQLYTEAFF.

The chain employs TRBV6-5 and TRBJ1-5; TRBD1 agrees at 7 bases. Losses at the gene ends were 1 base for V and 1 base for J; bases not matched to a gene: 1. From germline, CDR1 is MNHEY and CDR2 SVGAGI. This CDR3 contains 15 residues. CDR3 nucleotides: TGTGCCAGCAGTTACTGGGACAGAAGCAATCAGCCCCAGCATTTT. Translation: CASSYWDRSNQPQHF.

The V and J genes are TRBV6-6 and TRBJ2-1, with 9 nucleotides matching TRBD1. Germline V lookup: CDR1 MNHNY, CDR2 SVGAGI (reference sequence). The junction had 7 bases not matched to a gene; V was cut back by 6 bases and J by 4 bases. CDR3 length: 15 residues. The CDR3 is CASSPSGQGYNEQFF. The CDR3 coding sequence is TGTGCCAGCAGCCCGTCGGGACAGGGATACAATGAGCAGTTCTTC.

This chain links TRBV5-6 with TRBJ1-2; D uncertain. Trimming removed 4 bases from V and 5 bases from J, with 9 bases in between. Germline V gene sequence: CDR1 SGHDT, CDR2 YYEEEE. CDR3 length equals 12 residues. The CDR3 sequence: CASSPAGYGYTF. CDR3 sequence (DNA): TGTGCCAGCAGCCCCGCGGGGTATGGCTACACCTTC.

This clone was detected a few times. This chain links TRBV18 with TRBJ1-5; D is uncertain. Germline CDR1 and CDR2: KGHSH and LQKENI. V was shortened by 3 bases and J by 1 base, with 13 bases between the two germline ends. CDR3 size: 16 residues. The CDR3 protein is CASSPERVGSNQPQHF. CDR3 DNA sequence: TGTGCCAGCTCACCCGAGCGAGTAGGGAGCAATCAGCCCCAGCATTTT.

V is TRBV7-2 and J is TRBJ1-6, with unresolved D. Germline V lookup: CDR1 SGHTA, CDR2 FQGNSA. Trimming took off 4 bases at V and 11 bases at J, with 9 bases between the two ends. This CDR3 spans 12 amino acids. Here the CDR3 reads CASSSYETPLHF. The CDR3 bases are TGTGCCAGCAGCTCCTACGAGACACCCCTCCACTTT.

This clone was counted between two and nine times. V is TRBV7-9 and J is TRBJ1-3; TRBD1 aligns across 8 bases. Germline values: CDR1 SEHNR, CDR2 FQNEAQ (reference sequence). CDR3 length: 16 amino acids. After removal of 4 bases from V and 0 bases from J, the junction contained 5 bases not matched to a gene. Here the CDR3 reads CASSSWDRFSGNTIYF. CDR3 sequence (DNA): TGTGCCAGCAGCTCCTGGGACAGGTTCTCTGGAAACACCATATATTTT.

The chain couples TRBV25-1 to TRBJ2-7; D ambiguous. This CDR3 spans 13 amino acids. Trimming left V 6 bases short and J 1 base short, with 10 bases between. The germline V gene has CDR1 MGHDK and CDR2 SYGVNS. The CDR3: CASRDAGSYEQYF. In nucleotides, the CDR3 is TGTGCCAGCAGGGACGCCGGTTCCTACGAGCAGTACTTC.

This rearrangement joins TRBV2 to TRBJ2-7; TRBD2 is a possible D gene (6 bases). The V end lost 6 bases, the J end lost 0 bases, and 12 bases lay between the germline ends. Looked up from germline, CDR1 is SNHLY and CDR2 is FYNNEI. This CDR3 is built from 14 residues. CDR3 in amino acids: CASSLGGTSYEQYF. The CDR3 DNA follows: TGTGCCAGCAGCTTGGGCGGGACCTCCTACGAGCAGTACTTC. Looking up the rest from reference TRBV2 and TRBJ2-7 gives the full variable domain: EPEVTQTPSHQVTQMGQEVILRCVPISNHLYFYWYRQILGQKVEFLVSFYNNEISEKSEIFDDQFSVERPDGSNFTLKIRSTKLEDSAMYFCASSLGGTSYEQYFGPGTRLTVT.

This chain links TRBV27 with TRBJ2-2; D possibly matches TRBD1 or TRBD2 (6 bases each). This CDR3 region has 15 residues. Germline V gene data show CDR1 as MNHEY and CDR2 as SMNVEV (reference sequence). The V end lost 10 bases, the J end lost 3 bases, and 18 bases lay between the germline ends. The CDR3 sequence: CATRVGGRYTGELFF. The CDR3 DNA follows: TGTGCCACCAGGGTTGGGGGGCGATACACCGGGGAGCTGTTTTTT.

The V gene is TRBV29-1, the J gene TRBJ2-3; D remains unclear. The CDR3 loop spans 12 amino acids. Germline V gene sequence: CDR1 SQVTM, CDR2 ANQGSEA. V was shortened by 6 bases and J by 2 bases, with 9 bases between the two germline ends. DNA of the CDR3: TGCAGCGTGGAGATTTACACAGATACGCAGTATTTT. It yields the protein CSVEIYTDTQYF.

By share, this clone counts as medium-sized (0.01 to 0.1%). The CDR3 protein is CASSEGAEAFF. CDR3 bases: TGTGCCAGCAGTGAAGGGGCTGAAGCTTTCTTT. The genes are TRBV7-9 and TRBJ1-1, with D possibly matching TRBD1 (5 bases). There are 11 residues in the CDR3. Germline V gene sequence: CDR1 SEHNR, CDR2 FQNEAQ (reference sequence). Trimming shortened V by 6 bases and J by 6 bases, and 8 bases separated the two germline ends.

V is TRBV19 and J is TRBJ1-5; tentatively, D is TRBD1 (5 bases). Per the germline V gene, CDR1 is LNHDA and CDR2 is SQIVND (reference sequence). Deletions cut 4 bases from V and 4 bases from J, with 11 bases between. This CDR3 region has 14 residues. The CDR3 nucleotides read TGTGCCAGTAGTAAACGGGACCGAAATCAGCCCCAGCATTTT. Translating gives CASSKRDRNQPQHF.

The chain's CDR3 is CASGAIGGGLTEAFF. As DNA, the CDR3 is TGTGCTAGTGGTGCCATTGGGGGGGGCCTCACTGAAGCTTTCTTT. The gene calls are TRBV12-5 and TRBJ1-1; D might be TRBD1 (6 bases). In germline, CDR1 is LGHNT, CDR2 FRNRAP. The V and J ends lost 5 bases and 4 bases respectively, with 17 bases between them. CDR3 length: 15 residues.